This TCR beta chain derives from a study of shared clonotypes between healthy human individuals (dated by TCRdb to the early 2020s). For the wider study: The cohort included three men and a couple of women between 18 and 49 years of age. For each donor, CD4 naive and CD4 memory were each run on three plates, CD8 naive on two plates, and CD8 memory on one plate. Blood TCR repertoires of five healthy adults were deeply sequenced to estimate repertoire size and the extent of clonotype sharing between individuals. Different laboratories and diverse techniques were used to prepare libraries and sequence TCR repertoires, to increase sequencing depth and limit assay-specific biases. Between about 0.9 and 9 billion PBMCs per donor were obtained by leukapheresis.

Overall study outcomes, separate from this receptor: Compared with non-shared clonotypes, the clonotypes found in all four sorted-subset donors had higher generation probabilities. Sampling was restricted to blood, and TCR repertoires in tissues likely differ from the TCR repertoires found in blood. When a handful of donors were compared, the shared fraction of clonotypes was about 5% for naive CD4, about 4% for naive CD8, 2% to 2.5% for memory CD4, and around 0.4% for memory CD8. Rarefaction of sorted-subset datasets indicated incomplete sequencing despite the large sequencing depth. Larger estimated clonotype richness was generally found for naive subsets than for memory subsets. Based on pairwise subsampling, the degree of clonotype sharing among donors was expected to be affected by sequencing depth. The genetic and exposure-history diversity represented was limited by the small number of donors.

Reading the germline V gene gives CDR1 MGHDK and CDR2 SYGVNS. Its CDR3 holds 14 amino acids, cysteine through phenylalanine. Solely the CDR3 DNA is kept, with 42 bases framed from the first base. Concerning this clone itself: It has no known antigen specificity. The input lacks base qualities; no much larger clone sits a single base away.

The donors were healthy, HIV-negative adults who had no recently reported acute infections or vaccinations. Every donor was a Caucasian adult living in Nashville, Tennessee, USA. The CD8 memory samples were a combination of magnetically selected CD45RO+ cells and CCR7-negative CD45RA+ effector memory (TemRA) cells. Blood was obtained by leukapheresis, after which PBMCs were separated by Ficoll-Histopaque density gradient centrifugation and cryopreserved in liquid nitrogen vapor phase. Analytical flow cytometry was used to check the purity and quantity of every magnetically sorted T cell population. Genomic DNA was isolated from every sorted fraction and measured by UV absorbance on a Nanodrop 2000c. TCR CDR3 regions were amplified from genomic DNA by multiplex PCR using the deep immunoSEQ assay. Genomic DNA extracted from each cell subset was distributed evenly over all wells of several immunoSEQ 96-well plates, and each plate served as one replicate. For sorted subsets, each replicate PCR was loaded with 200 ng genomic DNA, equivalent to approximately 27,000 T cell genomes. Purified libraries were quantified with a Qubit 3.0 fluorometer, sized on a Bioanalyzer 2100, and re-quantified with the KAPA Library Quantification kit. Every immunoSEQ 96-well plate was sequenced on a separate single-read 150-cycle Illumina NextSeq 550 flow cell. In the original analysis: The immunoSEQ output contained only junctional sequences without quality scores, so filtering could not match that applied to full-length reads. Sequences were annotated with PyIR, a Python wrapper for IgBLAST v1.9, and V/J genes and CDR3 were assigned using IMGT germline references. Reads were removed for weak V/J assignments (E-value above 1e-6), missing CDR3, stop codons, out-of-frame junctions, or ambiguous translated residues. V3J clonotypes were defined by identical inferred V gene, J gene, and CDR3 amino acid sequence. To compute the percentage overlap between repertoires, the number of shared unique clonotypes was divided by the size of the smaller repertoire. Repertoire richness was assessed with RTK rarefaction, the Chao1 estimator, and Recon v2.1 estimates of unobserved clonotypes. Generation probabilities for all TCRbeta clonotypes obtained by the gDNA method from a few donors were computed using OLGA. Sourced from immuneACCESS, this table was stored by TCRdb with only in-frame sequences that have V and J called. A share of the clones is absent; for the studies checked, an unresolved V gene accounts for under half, and the remainder has no known explanation. Clone size and V and J calls were adopted from that table, with D and trimming inferred from the DNA. The sample table contains roughly 720,000 clones; only one count was recorded for roughly 91% of them. Jointly, the top ten make up 30% to 40% of the sample.

The V and J genes are TRBV25-1 and TRBJ2-5; TRBD2 lines up with 10 middle nucleotides. The J call may not be correct, given that the DNA end is closer to TRBJ2-7. The sequence was collected from a man younger than 35 in good health. Some clones in this sample may be carry-over from other donors' samples. The sequencing sample was made of memory CD8+ T cells from PBMCs. The cell subset or site label corresponds to: CD45RO+ cells pooled with CCR7-negative TemRA cells. The nucleotide sequence reads TGTGCCAGCAGTAAGCTAGCGGGGGCCTACGAGCAGTACTTC. It translates as CASSKLAGAYEQYF.